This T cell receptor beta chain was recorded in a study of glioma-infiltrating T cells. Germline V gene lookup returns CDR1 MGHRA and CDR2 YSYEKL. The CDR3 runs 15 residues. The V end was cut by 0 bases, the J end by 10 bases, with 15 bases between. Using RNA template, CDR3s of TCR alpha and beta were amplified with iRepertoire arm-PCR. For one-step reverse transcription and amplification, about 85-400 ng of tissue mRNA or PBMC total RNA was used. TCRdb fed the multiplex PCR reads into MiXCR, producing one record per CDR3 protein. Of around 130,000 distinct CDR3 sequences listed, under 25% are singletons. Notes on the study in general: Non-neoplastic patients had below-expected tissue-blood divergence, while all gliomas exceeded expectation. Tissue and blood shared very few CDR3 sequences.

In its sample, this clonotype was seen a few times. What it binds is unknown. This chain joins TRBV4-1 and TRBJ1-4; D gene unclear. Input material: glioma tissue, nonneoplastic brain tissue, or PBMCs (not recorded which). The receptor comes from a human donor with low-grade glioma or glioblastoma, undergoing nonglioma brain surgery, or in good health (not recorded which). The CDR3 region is CASSQEVGQSGKLFF. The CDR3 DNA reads TGCGCCAGCAGCCAAGAGGTTGGTCAGTCAGGAAAACTGTTTTTT.